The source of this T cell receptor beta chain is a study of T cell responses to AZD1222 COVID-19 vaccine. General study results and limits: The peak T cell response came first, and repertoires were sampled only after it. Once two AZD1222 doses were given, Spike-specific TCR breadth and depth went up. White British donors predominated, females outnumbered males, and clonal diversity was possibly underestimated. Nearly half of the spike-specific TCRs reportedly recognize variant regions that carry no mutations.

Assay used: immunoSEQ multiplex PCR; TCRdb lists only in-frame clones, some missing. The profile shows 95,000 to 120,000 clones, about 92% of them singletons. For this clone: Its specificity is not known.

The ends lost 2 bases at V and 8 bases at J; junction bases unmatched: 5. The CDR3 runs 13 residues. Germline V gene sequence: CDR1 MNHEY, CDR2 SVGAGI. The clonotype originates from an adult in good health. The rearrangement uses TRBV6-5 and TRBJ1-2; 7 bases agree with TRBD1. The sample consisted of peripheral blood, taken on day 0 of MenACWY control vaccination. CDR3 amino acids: CASSYTGQRGYTF. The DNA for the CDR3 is TGTGCCAGCAGTTACACGGGACAGCGGGGCTACACCTTC.